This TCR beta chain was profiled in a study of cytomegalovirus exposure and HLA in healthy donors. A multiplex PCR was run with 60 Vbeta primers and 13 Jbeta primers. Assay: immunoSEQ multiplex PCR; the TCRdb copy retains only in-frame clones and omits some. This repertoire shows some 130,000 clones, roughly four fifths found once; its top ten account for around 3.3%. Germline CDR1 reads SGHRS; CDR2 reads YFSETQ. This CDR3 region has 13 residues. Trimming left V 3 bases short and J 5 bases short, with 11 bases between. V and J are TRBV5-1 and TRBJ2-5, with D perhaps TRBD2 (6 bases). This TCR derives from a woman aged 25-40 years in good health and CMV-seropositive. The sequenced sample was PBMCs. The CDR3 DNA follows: TGCGCCAGCAGCTCGGGGGTGGGGGAGACCCAGTACTTC. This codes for CASSSGVGETQYF.